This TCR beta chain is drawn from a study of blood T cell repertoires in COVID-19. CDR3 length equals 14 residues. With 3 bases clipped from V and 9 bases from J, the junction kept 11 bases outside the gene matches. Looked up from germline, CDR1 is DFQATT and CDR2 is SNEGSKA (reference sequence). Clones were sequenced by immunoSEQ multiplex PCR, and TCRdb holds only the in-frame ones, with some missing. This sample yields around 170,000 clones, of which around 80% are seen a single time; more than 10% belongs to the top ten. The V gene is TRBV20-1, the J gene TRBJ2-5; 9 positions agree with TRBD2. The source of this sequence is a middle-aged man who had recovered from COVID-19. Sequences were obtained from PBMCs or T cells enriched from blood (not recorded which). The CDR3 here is CSASLAGLQAAQYF. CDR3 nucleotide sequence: TGCAGTGCTAGTCTAGCGGGGTTACAGGCGGCCCAGTACTTC.